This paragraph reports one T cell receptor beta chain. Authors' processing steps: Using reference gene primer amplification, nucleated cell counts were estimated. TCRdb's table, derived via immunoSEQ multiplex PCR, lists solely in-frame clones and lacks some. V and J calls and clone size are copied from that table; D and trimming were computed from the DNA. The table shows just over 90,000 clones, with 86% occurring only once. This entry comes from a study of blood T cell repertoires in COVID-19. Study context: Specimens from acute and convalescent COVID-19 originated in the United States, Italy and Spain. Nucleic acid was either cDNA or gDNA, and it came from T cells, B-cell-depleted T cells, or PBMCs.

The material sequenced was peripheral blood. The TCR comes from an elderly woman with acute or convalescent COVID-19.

CDR3 nucleotides: TGTGCCAGTAGTAGCTCAGGGTACTTCGACACTGAAGCTTTCTTT. Translated, it gives CASSSSGYFDTEAFF. The V gene is TRBV19, the J gene TRBJ1-1, with a weak D call TRBD1 (5 bases). Per germline, CDR1 LNHDA and CDR2 SQIVND (reference sequence). CDR3 length: 15 residues. V lost 4 bases and J lost 3, with 15 bases in between.